These 31 T cell receptor beta chains originate from one sample sequenced in a study of blood T cell repertoires in COVID-19. Some clones are missing from TCRdb's copy, which holds only in-frame ones; the method was immunoSEQ multiplex PCR. The table shows some 500,000 clones, with about 88% occurring only once. Sequenced input: peripheral blood. These receptor sequences come from a woman aged 45-59 years with COVID-19, enrolled during active disease.

The genes are TRBV7-2 and TRBJ2-3; no firm D call. V dropped 2 bases and J dropped 5 bases, with 11 bases sitting between them. CDR1 and CDR2 from the germline V gene are SGHTA and FQGNSA. The CDR3 totals 14 residues. CDR3 in amino acids: CASSLSSAVDTQYF. The DNA for the CDR3 is TGTGCCAGCAGCTTATCTAGTGCGGTAGATACGCAGTATTTT.

In this sample, this clone turned up once. The chain couples TRBV6-5 to TRBJ1-1; no definite D call. Germline V gene lookup returns CDR1 MNHEY and CDR2 SVGAGI. The V gene lost 0 bases and the J gene lost 8 bases, with 10 bases spanning the gap. The CDR3 extends over 13 amino acids. As DNA, the CDR3 is TGTGCCAGCAGTTACTCGGGAGGGAACGAAGCTTTCTTT. Encoded protein: CASSYSGGNEAFF.

This sequence joins TRBV7-2 and TRBJ1-1, with a tentative D call TRBD1 (6 bases). Between the trimmed V and J ends, which lost 5 bases and 0 bases, there was a span of 16 bases. The CDR3 runs to 16 residues. Germline V gene sequence: CDR1 SGHTA, CDR2 FQGNSA. Here the CDR3 DNA reads TGTGCCAGCAGCCCCAGGACAGCTTTTATGAACACTGAAGCTTTCTTT. It specifies CASSPRTAFMNTEAFF.

The chain combines TRBV7-9 with TRBJ2-2; 7 bases agree with TRBD2. The germline V gene has CDR1 SEHNR and CDR2 FQNEAQ (reference sequence). The CDR3 spans 14 residues. V dropped 2 bases and J dropped 5; count of bases not matched to a gene: 2. CDR3 coding DNA: TGTGCCAGCAGCTTAAGCGGGGAGACCGGGGAGCTGTTTTTT. It encodes CASSLSGETGELFF.

The chain uses TRBV7-9 and TRBJ1-4, with D possibly being TRBD1 (5 bases). The CDR3 contains 14 residues. Per the germline V gene, CDR1 is SEHNR and CDR2 is FQNEAQ (reference sequence). The V and J ends lost 7 bases and 8 bases respectively, with 17 bases between them. The CDR3 nucleotides are TGTGCCAGCACCCTAGGGGACTTGGGAGAAAAACTGTTTTTT. It specifies CASTLGDLGEKLFF.

As concerns this clone: Within the sample, other DNA sequences also encode this same CDR3. The CDR3 spells CAISGGDTEAFF. For the CDR3, the DNA is TGTGCCATCAGTGGAGGAGACACTGAAGCTTTCTTT. The V call is TRBV10-3, the J call TRBJ1-1; D call uncertain. Germline CDR1 ENHRY, CDR2 SYGVKD. The CDR3 covers 12 residues. Trimming took off 4 bases at V and 3 bases at J, with 6 bases between the two ends.

This chain connects TRBV5-6 to TRBJ2-1, with 8 bases lining up with TRBD2. With 3 bases clipped from V and 5 bases from J, the junction kept 7 bases outside the gene matches. Germline V gene sequence: CDR1 SGHDT, CDR2 YYEEEE. CDR3 length equals 15 residues. The CDR3 here is CASSSLAGINNEQFF. CDR3 in DNA: TGTGCCAGCAGCTCCTTAGCGGGGATAAACAATGAGCAGTTCTTC.

The V call is TRBV11-2, the J call TRBJ2-7; a weak D match, TRBD1 (5 bases). Deletions cut 4 bases from V and 6 bases from J, with 13 bases between. This CDR3 is built from 13 residues. Germline assignment: CDR1 SGHAT and CDR2 FQNNGV. CDR3 loop: CASSYRTFREQYF. The CDR3 DNA reads as TGTGCCAGCAGCTACAGGACATTTCGCGAGCAGTACTTC.

The rearrangement links TRBV28 to TRBJ1-6; D gene uncertain. The V end was cut by 1 base, the J end by 9 bases, with 7 bases between. Germline CDR1 MDHEN, CDR2 SYDVKM. The CDR3 covers 13 residues. The CDR3 loop reads CASSLLAVSPLHF. The CDR3 DNA sequence: TGTGCCAGCAGTTTATTGGCAGTTTCACCCCTCCACTTT.

Here the CDR3 DNA reads TGTGCTAGTGGTTTATCGGTTACCGAAGCTTTCTTT. This gives the protein CASGLSVTEAFF. The rearrangement uses TRBV12-5 and TRBJ1-1; no firm D call. V was cut by 3 bases and J by 8 bases, with 10 bases left in between. Germline lookup yields CDR1 LGHNT and CDR2 FRNRAP. The CDR3 runs 12 residues.

This clone was seen a few times. In DNA form, the CDR3 reads TGTGCCAGCAGTGAAGCGGCAGGGTTACAGCCCCAGCATTTT. Residues: CASSEAAGLQPQHF. V and J are TRBV2 and TRBJ1-5; D perhaps matches TRBD1 (5 bases). Trimming removed 0 bases from V and 7 bases from J, with 10 bases in between. The germline V gene encodes CDR1 SNHLY and CDR2 FYNNEI. The CDR3 is 14 residues long.

V is TRBV5-1 and J is TRBJ1-1; weak D call: TRBD1 (6 bases). The CDR3 is 14 amino acids. CDR1 is SGHRS, CDR2 YFSETQ, per germline. The V and J ends lost 0 bases and 2 bases respectively, with 8 bases between them. This CDR3 reads CASSLEGVNTEAFF. The CDR3 DNA reads as TGCGCCAGCAGCTTGGAGGGGGTAAACACTGAAGCTTTCTTT.

V is TRBV28 and J is TRBJ2-3, with TRBD1 matching over 8 bases. Germline V gene data show CDR1 as MDHEN and CDR2 as SYDVKM. The V and J ends lost 2 bases and 4 bases, in that order; junction bases with no gene match: 2. The CDR3 has 14 residues. CDR3 residues: CASSLQGASDTQYF. The CDR3 nucleotides are TGTGCCAGCAGTTTACAGGGGGCATCAGATACGCAGTATTTT.

The chain uses TRBV11-2 and TRBJ2-3; no reliable D call. The germline gives CDR1 SGHAT, CDR2 FQNNGV. The CDR3 spans 11 residues. V dropped 2 bases and J dropped 6 bases, with 3 bases sitting between them. The CDR3 nucleotides are TGTGCCAGCAGCTTACTGGATACGCAGTATTTT. This sequence encodes CASSLLDTQYF.

This chain connects TRBV19 to TRBJ1-1; D might be TRBD1 (6 bases). Trimming stripped 4 bases from V and 4 bases from J, with 16 bases between. The CDR3 is 15 amino acids. Germline CDR1 is LNHDA and CDR2 is SQIVND (reference sequence). The CDR3 here is CASSTNRESATEAFF. In DNA, the CDR3 is TGTGCCAGTAGTACCAACAGGGAATCGGCCACTGAAGCTTTCTTT.

In its sample, this clone was seen once. The chain recombines TRBV5-1 with TRBJ2-7, with 8 bases fitting TRBD2. CDR1 and CDR2 (germline): SGHRS, YFSETQ. The CDR3 loop spans 14 amino acids. V gave up 0 bases and J gave up 2 bases; unmatched junction bases: 1. Here the CDR3 reads CASSLVGLAYEQYF. The CDR3 nucleotides are TGCGCCAGCAGCTTGGTGGGACTAGCCTACGAGCAGTACTTC.

About this clone itself: Other DNA sequences in the same sample also yield this CDR3. The J gene is TRBJ1-1, the V gene TRBV27; D possibly corresponds to TRBD1 (6 bases). The CDR3 has 13 amino acids. Trimming took off 2 bases at V and 5 bases at J, with 9 bases between the two ends. The germline V gene encodes CDR1 MNHEY and CDR2 SMNVEV (reference sequence). The CDR3 loop is CASSLGGNTEAFF. CDR3 nucleotides: TGTGCCAGCAGTTTAGGGGGCAATACTGAAGCTTTCTTT.

The chain is built from TRBV12-3 or TRBV12-4 and TRBJ1-1; maybe TRBD1 (6 bases). CDR3 length: 12 amino acids. Trimming took off 3 bases at V and 11 bases at J, with 13 bases between the two ends. The CDR3 loop reads CASSFRDIRAFF. In nucleotides, the CDR3 is TGTGCCAGCAGTTTCCGGGACATTCGGGCTTTCTTT.

This chain uses TRBV6-5 with TRBJ2-3; D call uncertain. There are 13 residues in the CDR3. Trimming stripped 5 bases from V and 6 bases from J, with 12 bases between. The V gene's germline CDR1 is MNHEY and CDR2 SVGAGI. CDR3 residues: CASSPIRADTQYF. The CDR3, as DNA: TGTGCCAGCAGTCCCATCCGAGCGGATACGCAGTATTTT.

This clone showed up just once. The same CDR3 arises from other DNA sequences in this sample as well. The chain carries TRBV6-5 and TRBJ1-1; TRBD1 agrees at 10 bases. Trimming cost V 7 bases and J 3 bases; bases outside gene matches: 5. The germline V gene has CDR1 MNHEY and CDR2 SVGAGI. The length of the CDR3 is 14 residues. The CDR3 DNA reads TGTGCCAGCACCAGGGGGACAGGGGACACTGAAGCTTTCTTT. Translation gives CASTRGTGDTEAFF.

This clone has only one observation. The rearrangement uses TRBV30 and TRBJ1-2; D gene ambiguous. Germline CDR1 reads GTSNPN; CDR2 reads SVGIG (reference sequence). Between the trimmed V and J ends, which lost 5 bases and 3 bases, there was a span of 13 bases. This CDR3 has 13 residues. CDR3 sequence reads: CAWAIGLDYGYTF. CDR3 coding DNA: TGTGCCTGGGCGATCGGACTGGACTATGGCTACACCTTC.

Points on this clone: Other DNA sequences in the same sample also yield this CDR3. The chain couples TRBV6-5 to TRBJ1-1; D is possibly TRBD1 (6 bases). V lost 5 bases, J lost 0 bases, and 10 bases lay in between. Germline values: CDR1 MNHEY, CDR2 SVGAGI. CDR3 length: 14 residues. In nucleotides, the CDR3 is TGTGCCAGCAGTCGACAGGTCATGAACACTGAAGCTTTCTTT. Its translation: CASSRQVMNTEAFF.

The rearrangement links TRBV6-5 to TRBJ1-6; no definite D call. Trimming removed 5 bases at V and 10 bases at J, with 12 bases between. The length of the CDR3 is 13 residues. Looked up from germline, CDR1 is MNHEY and CDR2 is SVGAGI. The CDR3 loop is CASSTPRESPLHF. The CDR3 nucleotides are TGTGCCAGCAGTACACCACGGGAGTCACCCCTCCACTTT.

This clone was seen more than once but under ten times. V gene TRBV19 combines with J gene TRBJ1-1, with a tentative D call TRBD1 (5 bases). CDR3 length: 13 residues. Between the trimmed V and J ends, which lost 7 bases and 0 bases, there was a span of 9 bases. Germline V gene lookup returns CDR1 LNHDA and CDR2 SQIVND (reference sequence). The DNA of the CDR3 is TGTGCCAGTAAGGGGTGGATGAACACTGAAGCTTTCTTT. Translation: CASKGWMNTEAFF.

The chain has TRBV27 and TRBJ2-7; maybe TRBD1 (6 bases). Germline lookup yields CDR1 MNHEY and CDR2 SMNVEV (reference sequence). The V end was cut by 4 bases, the J end by 3 bases, with 16 bases between. The CDR3 is 15 amino acids. The CDR3: CASSSRGGSGYEQYF. In DNA form, the CDR3 reads TGTGCCAGCAGTTCCAGGGGCGGTTCGGGCTACGAGCAGTACTTC.

This chain uses TRBV19 with TRBJ1-2; D might be TRBD1 (6 bases). The germline gives CDR1 LNHDA, CDR2 SQIVND (reference sequence). V dropped 8 bases and J dropped 8 bases, with 21 bases sitting between them. The CDR3 has 14 amino acids. This CDR3 is CASQFRTDGRGYTF. DNA of the CDR3: TGTGCCAGTCAATTCCGGACAGACGGGAGGGGCTACACCTTC.

This clone has just one count. V and J are TRBV4-2 and TRBJ2-1; tentatively, D is TRBD2 (6 bases). Looked up from germline, CDR1 is LGHNA and CDR2 is YNFKEQ. V shed 8 bases and J shed 4 bases, with 9 bases lying between them. CDR3 length: 12 amino acids. Here the CDR3 DNA reads TGTGCCAGCCGGGACTCTTACAATGAGCAGTTCTTC. Encoded protein: CASRDSYNEQFF.

The rearrangement links TRBV28 to TRBJ2-5; 9 nucleotides align to TRBD1. Trimming removed 4 bases from V and 2 bases from J; junction bases left unmatched: 11. Per the germline V gene, CDR1 is MDHEN and CDR2 is SYDVKM. This CDR3 contains 17 residues. The CDR3 reads CASSSLNRGRGQETQYF. The CDR3 DNA sequence: TGTGCCAGCAGTTCCCTCAACAGGGGGCGGGGGCAAGAGACCCAGTACTTC. The full variable domain, with the rest looked up from reference TRBV28 and TRBJ2-5, is DVKVTQSSRYLVKRTGEKVFLECVQDMDHENMFWYRQDPGLGLRLIYFSYDVKMKEKGDIPEGYSVSREKKERFSLILESASTNQTSMYLCASSSLNRGRGQETQYFGPGTRLLVL.

In nucleotides, the CDR3 is TGTGCCAGTAGTATGGGGCTCCAAGAGACCCAGTACTTC. It encodes CASSMGLQETQYF. V usage is TRBV19 and J usage is TRBJ2-5; a weak D match, TRBD1 (5 bases). The V gene lost 3 bases and the J gene lost 1 base, with 6 bases spanning the gap. The CDR3 loop spans 13 amino acids. Germline CDR1 LNHDA, CDR2 SQIVND (reference sequence).

The V and J genes are TRBV2 and TRBJ2-2; D may be TRBD2 (5 bases). Trimming stripped 4 bases from V and 0 bases from J, with 9 bases between. The V gene's germline CDR1 is SNHLY and CDR2 FYNNEI. The CDR3 is made up of 15 amino acids. CDR3 bases: TGTGCCAGCAGTGCGGATAGCGCGAACACCGGGGAGCTGTTTTTT. Translated: CASSADSANTGELFF. The full variable domain, completed using reference TRBV2 and TRBJ2-2, is EPEVTQTPSHQVTQMGQEVILRCVPISNHLYFYWYRQILGQKVEFLVSFYNNEISEKSEIFDDQFSVERPDGSNFTLKIRSTKLEDSAMYFCASSADSANTGELFFGEGSRLTVL.

The chain carries TRBV5-6 and TRBJ1-6, with no clear D. Germline lookup yields CDR1 SGHDT and CDR2 YYEEEE. V was cut by 4 bases and J by 0 bases, with 5 bases left in between. This CDR3 has 14 amino acids. The CDR3 sequence: CASSAVSYNSPLHF. The CDR3 region has the DNA TGTGCCAGCAGCGCGGTCTCCTATAATTCACCCCTCCACTTT.